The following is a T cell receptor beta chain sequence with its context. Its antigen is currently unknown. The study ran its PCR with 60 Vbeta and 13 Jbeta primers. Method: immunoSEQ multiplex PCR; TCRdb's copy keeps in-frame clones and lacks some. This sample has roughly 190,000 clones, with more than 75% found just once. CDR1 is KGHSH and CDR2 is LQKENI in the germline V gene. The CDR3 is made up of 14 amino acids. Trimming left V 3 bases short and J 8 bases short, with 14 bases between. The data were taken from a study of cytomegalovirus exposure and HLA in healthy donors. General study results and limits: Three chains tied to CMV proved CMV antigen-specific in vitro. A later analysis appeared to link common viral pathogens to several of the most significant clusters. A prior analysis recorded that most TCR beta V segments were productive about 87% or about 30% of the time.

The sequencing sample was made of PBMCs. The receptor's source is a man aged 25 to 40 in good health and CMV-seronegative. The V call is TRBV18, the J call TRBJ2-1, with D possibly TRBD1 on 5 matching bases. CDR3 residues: CASSPYRRGDEQFF. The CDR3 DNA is TGTGCCAGCTCACCCTACCGTAGGGGCGATGAGCAGTTCTTC.